In its sample, the clone carrying this TCR beta chain was seen once. The data originate from a study of blood T cell repertoires in COVID-19. TCRdb keeps only in-frame clones here, not all; method: immunoSEQ multiplex PCR. The data show around 280,000 clones, about 86% seen once. V was clipped by 3 bases and J by 9 bases, with 27 bases between them. Germline V gene lookup returns CDR1 LNHDA and CDR2 SQIVND (reference sequence). The CDR3 has 18 amino acids. This chain joins TRBV19 and TRBJ2-1; weak D call: TRBD2 (6 bases). The specimen was peripheral blood. This clonotype was obtained from a woman aged 25 to 39 who had recovered from COVID-19. The CDR3 protein is CASSIRFASGTRPSEQFF. DNA for the CDR3: TGTGCCAGTAGTATTAGGTTCGCTTCAGGGACTCGGCCTTCTGAGCAGTTCTTC.